This TCR beta chain derives from a study of blood T cell repertoires in COVID-19. Data came from immunoSEQ multiplex PCR; TCRdb stores just in-frame clones and leaves some out. The data hold 150,000 to 200,000 clones, with 70% to 90% observed a single time. Looked up from germline, CDR1 is MNHEY and CDR2 is SMNVEV (reference sequence). The CDR3 length is 15 residues. Points on this clone: An end of the junction does not agree with germline; a read error may underlie this.

The chain couples TRBV27 to TRBJ2-7; 14 bases map to TRBD2. This TCR derives from a woman between 18 and 29 years old who had recovered from COVID-19. Sequenced material: PBMCs or T cells enriched from blood (not recorded which). CDR3 protein: CASRGLAGDSHEQYF. CDR3 nucleotide sequence: TGTGCCAGCAGGGGACTAGCGGGAGACTCCCACGAGCAGTACTTC.